This note documents a single T cell receptor beta chain sequence. No antigen is known for it. Germline is not matched at one junction end, which may reflect a read error. The record originates from a study of glioma-infiltrating T cells. Study-wide context: Around 1 million peripheral T cells were targeted at about 4.5- to 11-fold coverage. Overall study results and limits: Patients with low tissue-blood divergence carried a signature set of shared blood CDR3 motifs. CDR3 overlap between tissue and blood was very small.

TCR alpha and beta CDR3 regions were amplified from RNA using iRepertoire nested multiplex PCR. Tissue mRNA or PBMC total RNA, roughly 95-400 ng, went into one-step reverse transcription and amplification. TCRdb analysed the multiplex PCR reads with MiXCR anew, one entry per CDR3 protein. The table records about 410,000 distinct CDR3 sequences, 41% of them present only once. CDR3 size: 12 residues. CDR1 is DFQATT and CDR2 is SNEGSKA in the germline V gene (reference sequence). Sequenced material: glioma tissue, nonneoplastic brain tissue, or PBMCs (not recorded which). V usage is TRBV20-1 and J usage is TRBJ2-7, with a tentative D call TRBD2 (7 bases). The sequence was collected from a human donor with low-grade glioma or glioblastoma, undergoing nonglioma brain surgery, or in good health (not recorded which). CDR3 nucleotide sequence: TGCAGTTCTAGAGATCGGGGGGCCGAGCAGTACTTC. Translating gives CSSRDRGAEQYF.